Following are 3 T cell receptor beta chains from one sample sequenced in a study of blood T cell repertoires in COVID-19. The protocol was immunoSEQ multiplex PCR, while the TCRdb copy is restricted to in-frame clones and leaves out a portion. The sample consists of roughly 110,000 clones, 75% to 90% of them appearing once. The specimen sequenced was peripheral blood. All receptors derive from a woman in her 40s with acute or convalescent COVID-19.

The gene calls are TRBV29-1 and TRBJ2-1; D may be TRBD1 (6 bases). V was trimmed by 7 bases and J by 3 bases, leaving 10 bases between them. There are 12 residues in the CDR3. In germline, CDR1 is SQVTM, CDR2 ANQGSEA. This CDR3 reads CSGRDNYNEQFF. The CDR3 DNA sequence: TGCAGCGGCCGGGACAACTACAATGAGCAGTTCTTC.

The rearrangement joins TRBV19 to TRBJ1-4; TRBD1 agrees at 11 bases. CDR1 and CDR2 (germline): LNHDA, SQIVND (reference sequence). The length of the CDR3 is 16 residues. J lost 0 bases, V lost 8 bases, and 5 bases had no gene match. CDR3 nucleotides: TGTGCCAGTGCCGGGACAGGGGGAGCAACTAATGAAAAACTGTTTTTT. It translates to CASAGTGGATNEKLFF.

J is TRBJ2-3 and V is TRBV6-4; no firm D call. This CDR3 is built from 13 residues. The V gene lost 5 bases and the J gene lost 0 bases, with 6 bases spanning the gap. From germline, CDR1 is MRHNA and CDR2 SNTAGT. The CDR3 here is CASSSTSTDTQYF. CDR3 nucleotides: TGTGCCAGCAGTTCGACTAGCACAGATACGCAGTATTTT.